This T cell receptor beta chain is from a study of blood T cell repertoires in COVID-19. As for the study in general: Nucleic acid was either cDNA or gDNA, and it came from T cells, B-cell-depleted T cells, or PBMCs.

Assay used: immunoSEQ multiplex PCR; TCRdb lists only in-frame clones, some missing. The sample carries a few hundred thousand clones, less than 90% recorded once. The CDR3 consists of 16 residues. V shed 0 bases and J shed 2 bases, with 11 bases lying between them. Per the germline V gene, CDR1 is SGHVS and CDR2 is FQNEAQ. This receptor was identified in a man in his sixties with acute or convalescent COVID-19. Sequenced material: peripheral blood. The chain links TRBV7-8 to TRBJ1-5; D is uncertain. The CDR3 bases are TGTGCCAGCAGCTTAGCCCCAGGATTCGGCAATCAGCCCCAGCATTTT. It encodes CASSLAPGFGNQPQHF.